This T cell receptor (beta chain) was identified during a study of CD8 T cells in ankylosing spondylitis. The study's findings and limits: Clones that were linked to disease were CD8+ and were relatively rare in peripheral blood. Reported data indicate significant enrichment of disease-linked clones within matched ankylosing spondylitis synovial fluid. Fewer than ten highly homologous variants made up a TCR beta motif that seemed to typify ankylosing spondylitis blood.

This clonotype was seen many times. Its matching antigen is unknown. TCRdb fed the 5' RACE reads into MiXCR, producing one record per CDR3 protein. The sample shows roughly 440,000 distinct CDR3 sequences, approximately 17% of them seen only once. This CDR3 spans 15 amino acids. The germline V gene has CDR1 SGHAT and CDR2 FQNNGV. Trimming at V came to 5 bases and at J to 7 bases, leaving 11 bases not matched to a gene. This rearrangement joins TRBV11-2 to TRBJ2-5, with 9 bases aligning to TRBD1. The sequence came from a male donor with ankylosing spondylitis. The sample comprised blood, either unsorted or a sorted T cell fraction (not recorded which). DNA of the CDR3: TGTGCCAGCAGCCGTCAGGGACAGGGTAGGGGGACCCAGTACTTC. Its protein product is CASSRQGQGRGTQYF.